The 11 T cell receptor beta chains below come from one sample, sequenced in a study of blood T cell repertoires in COVID-19. TCRdb's table, derived via immunoSEQ multiplex PCR, lists solely in-frame clones and lacks some. The table shows fewer than 200,000 clones, with 65% to 90% occurring only once. The sequencing sample was made of peripheral blood. The receptors come from a man aged 45 to 65 with active or convalescent COVID-19.

CDR3 loop: CATSEPGTGAYNEQFF. The DNA of the CDR3 is TGTGCCACCAGTGAGCCCGGGACAGGGGCCTACAATGAGCAGTTCTTC. The rearrangement links TRBV24-1 to TRBJ2-1, with TRBD1 identical over 10 bases. The CDR3 contains 16 residues. Looked up from germline, CDR1 is KGHDR and CDR2 is SFDVKD. Trimming took 4 bases from V and 2 from J; bases not matched to a gene: 4.

The chain is built from TRBV28 and TRBJ2-2; 10 nucleotides match TRBD1. This CDR3 is built from 16 residues. Germline V gene lookup returns CDR1 MDHEN and CDR2 SYDVKM. Trimming removed 5 bases from V and 6 bases from J; junction bases left unmatched: 9. The CDR3 region has the DNA TGTGCCAGCAGTGGAGCGGGACAGGGGTCGGCCGGGGAGCTGTTTTTT. This sequence encodes CASSGAGQGSAGELFF.

The V gene is TRBV28, the J gene TRBJ1-1; 7 bases are a match to TRBD1. The CDR3 runs to 18 residues. Germline values: CDR1 MDHEN, CDR2 SYDVKM. The V segment lost 6 bases and the J segment 0 bases; nucleotides outside the gene matches: 16. The chain's CDR3 is CASRGTGTVGIMNTEAFF. The CDR3 DNA follows: TGTGCCAGCAGGGGAACCGGGACAGTGGGCATAATGAACACTGAAGCTTTCTTT.

The rearrangement joins TRBV7-2 to TRBJ1-4; weak D call: TRBD1 (6 bases). Germline CDR1 reads SGHTA; CDR2 reads FQGNSA. The V end lost 1 base, the J end lost 4 bases, and 13 bases lay between the germline ends. The CDR3 is made up of 16 amino acids. The CDR3, as DNA: TGTGCCAGCAGCTTAGTGGGCGGACAGAGTAATGAAAAACTGTTTTTT. It encodes CASSLVGGQSNEKLFF.

J is TRBJ1-2 and V is TRBV5-4; maybe TRBD1 (5 bases). This CDR3 contains 15 residues. Between the trimmed V and J ends, which lost 0 bases and 8 bases, there was a span of 17 bases. Germline CDR1 SGHNT, CDR2 YYREEE (reference sequence). In DNA form, the CDR3 reads TGTGCCAGCAGCTTGGATTATGGTCAGGGTCGGGGCTACACCTTC. Protein: CASSLDYGQGRGYTF.

The rearrangement uses TRBV11-2 and TRBJ2-5; D gene unclear. CDR3 length: 11 amino acids. Germline V CDR1 and CDR2: SGHAT, FQNNGV. V was shortened by 5 bases and J by 9 bases, with 10 bases between the two germline ends. The CDR3 spells CASSVQGAQYF. The CDR3 DNA is TGTGCCAGCAGCGTGCAAGGAGCCCAGTACTTC.

This sequence joins TRBV29-1 and TRBJ2-7, with 9 bases fitting TRBD2. This CDR3 has 15 amino acids. CDR1 SQVTM and CDR2 ANQGSEA come from the germline V gene. V dropped 6 bases and J dropped 4; count of bases not matched to a gene: 13. The CDR3: CSVGRGLAGIYEQYF. DNA of the CDR3: TGCAGCGTGGGCCGCGGGCTAGCGGGGATTTACGAGCAGTACTTC.

The gene calls are TRBV3-1 (or the pseudogene TRBV3-2) and TRBJ1-4; no definite D call. CDR1 and CDR2 from the germline V gene are LGHDT and YNNKEL (reference sequence). CDR3 length: 15 amino acids. Trimming cost V 3 bases and J 0 bases, with 8 bases left between them. The CDR3 DNA reads as TGTGCCAGCAGCCAGACACTTTCAACTAATGAAAAACTGTTTTTT. It specifies CASSQTLSTNEKLFF.

The table lists this clone with a count of one. J is TRBJ1-3 and V is TRBV4-1; 7 bases match TRBD1. Trimming took 8 bases from V and 0 from J; bases not matched to a gene: 13. Germline V lookup: CDR1 MGHRA, CDR2 YSYEKL. The CDR3 is 17 amino acids. The chain's CDR3 is CASGSRQGDPSGNTIYF. Written as DNA, the CDR3 is TGCGCCAGCGGGTCGAGGCAGGGGGACCCCTCTGGAAACACCATATATTTT.

The chain recombines TRBV19 with TRBJ1-2; 8 nucleotides line up with TRBD1. Trimming at V came to 1 base and at J to 0 bases, leaving 7 bases not matched to a gene. CDR1 and CDR2 from the germline V gene are LNHDA and SQIVND (reference sequence). The CDR3 is made up of 17 amino acids. In DNA, the CDR3 is TGTGCCAGTAGTATAGCGGGGACAGGCCCGGCTAACTATGGCTACACCTTC. It yields the protein CASSIAGTGPANYGYTF.

The chain links TRBV28 to TRBJ2-6; TRBD1 matches 8 bases. The junction had 6 bases not matched to a gene; V was cut back by 5 bases and J by 3 bases. This CDR3 spans 16 amino acids. The germline V gene encodes CDR1 MDHEN and CDR2 SYDVKM. The CDR3 nucleotides are TGTGCCAGCAGTGCCCAGGGGGCGGGTGGGGCCAACGTCCTGACTTTC. Translated, it gives CASSAQGAGGANVLTF.